The clone carrying this T cell receptor (beta chain) was picked up a small number of times. Its target is unknown. TCRdb independently ran MiXCR on the reads; one entry per CDR3 protein. The data hold roughly 200,000 distinct CDR3 sequences, with approximately 18% observed a single time. The V gene end was trimmed by 2 bases and the J gene end by 4 bases; junction bases not matched to a gene: 2. Germline assignment: CDR1 MDHEN and CDR2 SYDVKM. The CDR3 is 15 amino acids. This entry comes from a study of T cell repertoires in cytomegalovirus infection. On the study more broadly: It can be stated that public TCR beta signatures indicated CMV infection as well as a matching HLA type.

Study-level results: The ex vivo response was dominated by HLA-C-restricted CMV-specific TCR beta clonotypes.

The clonotype originates from a human donor in good health (CMV status not recorded). Some clones in this sample may be carry-over from other donors' samples. The chain employs TRBV28 and TRBJ1-5, with TRBD1 matching 10 bases. What was sequenced was CD8+ T cells from PBMCs. The CDR3 sequence is CASSLEGQGNQPQHF. Written as DNA, the CDR3 is TGTGCCAGCAGTTTAGAGGGACAGGGGAATCAGCCCCAGCATTTT.